The 25 T cell receptor beta chains presented below share a single source sample, sequenced in a study of T cell repertoires in cytomegalovirus infection. Their recognized antigens are unknown. TCRdb recomputed calls from the reads with MiXCR, one row per CDR3 protein. The profile covers 140,000 to 150,000 distinct CDR3 sequences, with over 25% appearing a single time and roughly 47% taken by the ten largest. Sample: CD8+ T cells from cultured PBMCs, taken from culture after CMV antigen stimulation. The receptors were gathered from a human donor in good health (CMV status not recorded). Some clones in this sample may be carry-over from other donors' samples.

In its sample, this clonotype was seen many times. This chain's CDR3 is CASSPTGLAWSDTQYF. DNA of the CDR3: TGTGCCAGCAGCCCAACGGGACTAGCTTGGTCAGATACGCAGTATTTT. The genes are TRBV7-2 and TRBJ2-3, with TRBD2 matching 9 bases. Unmatched junction bases numbered 10, after V lost 5 bases and J lost 4 bases. The CDR3 is 16 amino acids. From germline, CDR1 is SGHTA and CDR2 FQGNSA.

This rearrangement joins TRBV4-2 to TRBJ2-1; TRBD1 aligns across 10 bases. CDR3 size: 15 residues. V lost 1 base and J lost 5; bases outside the gene matches: 2. Per the germline V gene, CDR1 is LGHNA and CDR2 is YNFKEQ. CDR3: CASSQGGTGDNEQFF. As DNA, the CDR3 is TGTGCCAGCAGCCAAGGGGGGACAGGGGACAATGAGCAGTTCTTC.

The chain combines TRBV15 with TRBJ1-2; no clear D. Germline loops: CDR1 LNHNV, CDR2 YYDKDF (reference sequence). V was cut by 5 bases and J by 0 bases, with 10 bases left in between. This CDR3 spans 14 amino acids. The CDR3 here is CATSAQFANYGYTF. CDR3 nucleotides: TGTGCCACCAGCGCCCAGTTTGCTAACTATGGCTACACCTTC.

The chain joins TRBV7-8 to TRBJ2-5; D tentatively reads TRBD1 or TRBD2 (6 bases each). Germline-derived CDR1 and CDR2 are SGHVS and FQNEAQ. CDR3 length: 15 residues. V lost 3 bases, J lost 4 bases, and 15 bases lay in between. In nucleotides, the CDR3 is TGTGCCAGCAGCTTGCTACAGGGAGGTTCAGAGACCCAGTACTTC. This sequence encodes CASSLLQGGSETQYF.

V is TRBV4-1 and J is TRBJ1-4, with D possibly being TRBD1 (5 bases). CDR3 length equals 16 residues. Trimming cost V 5 bases and J 0 bases, with 13 bases left between them. The V gene's germline CDR1 is MGHRA and CDR2 YSYEKL. Written as DNA, the CDR3 is TGCGCCAGCAGCTTGCACAGGTCTGCAACTAATGAAAAACTGTTTTTT. Translated, it gives CASSLHRSATNEKLFF.

The gene calls are TRBV7-6 and TRBJ2-1; 11 bases agree with TRBD2. The CDR3 is 15 residues long. J was trimmed by 4 bases and V by 4 bases; bases with no gene match: 3. The germline CDR1 and CDR2 sequences are SGHVS and FNYEAQ. The CDR3 region is CASSSSGGLYNEQFF. In DNA form, the CDR3 reads TGTGCCAGCAGCTCTAGCGGGGGGTTGTACAATGAGCAGTTCTTC.

The chain is built from TRBV24-1 and TRBJ2-2; weak D call: TRBD2 (7 bases). CDR1 KGHDR and CDR2 SFDVKD come from the germline V gene. The V and J ends lost 5 bases and 6 bases respectively, with 21 bases between them. CDR3 length: 17 residues. CDR3 sequence reads: CATSVPLQRGGPGELFF. The CDR3 DNA is TGTGCCACCAGTGTCCCTTTGCAGAGGGGGGGACCCGGGGAGCTGTTTTTT.

The chain uses TRBV6-5 and TRBJ2-1; D gene uncertain. The CDR3 loop spans 14 amino acids. Deletions cut 7 bases from V and 6 bases from J, with 16 bases between. Germline CDR1 reads MNHEY; CDR2 reads SVGAGI. CDR3 loop: CASTQLALGNEQFF. CDR3 nucleotides: TGTGCCAGCACCCAACTCGCCCTAGGCAATGAGCAGTTCTTC.

This clonotype was recorded at least ten times. The V gene is TRBV7-8, the J gene TRBJ2-1; D gene ambiguous. Germline lookup yields CDR1 SGHVS and CDR2 FQNEAQ. There are 11 residues in the CDR3. Deletions cut 1 base from V and 9 bases from J, with 4 bases between. CDR3 sequence reads: CASSLGSEQFF. The CDR3 DNA reads as TGTGCCAGCAGCTTAGGGAGTGAGCAGTTCTTC.

V usage is TRBV7-4 and J usage is TRBJ1-1; D is uncertain. The CDR3 runs to 13 residues. V was cut by 4 bases and J by 6 bases, with 12 bases left in between. Germline CDR1 and CDR2: SGHVT and SQSDAQ. CDR3 nucleotides: TGTGCCAGCAGCTCAACTACGGCCTCTGAAGCTTTCTTT. Translated: CASSSTTASEAFF.

A remark on this clonotype: A read error may account for a junction end that differs from germline. The chain combines TRBV24-1 with TRBJ1-1; D perhaps matches TRBD1 (6 bases). This CDR3 contains 14 residues. Germline lookup yields CDR1 KGHDR and CDR2 SFDVKD. CDR3 sequence: CVTSDTGQSMKAFF. The CDR3 coding sequence is TGTGTCACCAGTGATACGGGACAATCGATGAAAGCTTTCTTT.

The chain recombines TRBV12-3 or TRBV12-4 with TRBJ2-1; possible D gene TRBD2, 7 bases. The CDR3 contains 15 residues. Trimming removed 2 bases from V and 6 bases from J, with 14 bases in between. The CDR3 here is CASSLFQGRGNEQFF. Here the CDR3 DNA reads TGTGCCAGCAGTTTATTCCAGGGGAGGGGCAATGAGCAGTTCTTC.

The chain employs TRBV7-9 and TRBJ1-2; no firm D call. The CDR3 consists of 17 residues. Trimming shortened V by 4 bases and J by 0 bases, and 18 bases separated the two germline ends. Germline-derived CDR1 and CDR2 are SEHNR and FQNEAQ (reference sequence). CDR3 sequence: CASSSPPMDGPNYGYTF. The CDR3 nucleotides are TGTGCCAGCAGCTCCCCCCCCATGGACGGGCCTAACTATGGCTACACCTTC.

This clonotype was observed many times. The chain uses TRBV27 and TRBJ2-7, with TRBD1 matching 10 bases. V shed 0 bases, J shed 5 bases, and the junction held 4 bases outside the gene matches. There are 15 residues in the CDR3. From germline, CDR1 is MNHEY and CDR2 SMNVEV (reference sequence). The chain's CDR3 is CASSLSGQGSHEQYF. CDR3 DNA sequence: TGTGCCAGCAGTTTATCGGGACAGGGGAGCCACGAGCAGTACTTC.

The chain carries TRBV5-3 and TRBJ1-3; no reliable D call. TRBV5-3 is annotated as an ORF whose role is uncertain. This CDR3 is built from 14 residues. Trimming left V 8 bases short and J 0 bases short, with 12 bases between. CDR3 nucleotides: TGTGCCAGCAGCATAGAGCGCTCTGGAAACACCATATATTTT. It translates to CASSIERSGNTIYF.

This clonotype has just a few counts. The genes are TRBV7-3 and TRBJ2-3; D tentatively reads TRBD1 or TRBD2 (5 bases each). The germline V and J ends were trimmed by 3 bases and 4 bases, with 8 bases remaining between them. This CDR3 region has 13 residues. Germline CDR1 is SGHTA and CDR2 is FQGTGA. The CDR3 is CASSLGVPDTQYF. CDR3 DNA: TGTGCCAGCAGCTTGGGGGTCCCAGATACGCAGTATTTT.

The genes are TRBV7-9 and TRBJ2-7, with D hard to call. The CDR3 has 13 amino acids. Trimming removed 5 bases at V and 6 bases at J, with 14 bases between. The germline V gene encodes CDR1 SEHNR and CDR2 FQNEAQ (reference sequence). The CDR3 nucleotides are TGTGCCAGCAGCCAGGACCGGTTGCGCGAGCAGTACTTC. Its protein is CASSQDRLREQYF.

The V call is TRBV12-3 or TRBV12-4, the J call TRBJ2-1; D tentatively fits TRBD1 or TRBD2 (6 bases each). The CDR3 sequence is 13 residues long. The V end was cut by 7 bases, the J end by 2 bases, with 9 bases between. As DNA, the CDR3 is TGTGCCAGCAATCGGGGGCCCTACAATGAGCAGTTCTTC. This gives the protein CASNRGPYNEQFF.

This clonotype was seen a handful of times. The gene calls are TRBV5-4 and TRBJ2-5; 8 bases agree with TRBD2. Germline values: CDR1 SGHNT, CDR2 YYREEE (reference sequence). The CDR3 length is 16 residues. The J segment lost 1 base and the V segment lost 2 bases, leaving 7 bases of the junction unmatched. The CDR3 nucleotides read TGTGCCAGCAGCTTACTTTGGCGGGGGGTCCAAGAGACCCAGTACTTC. Amino acids: CASSLLWRGVQETQYF.

In its sample, this clonotype was seen many times. The chain links TRBV12-3 or TRBV12-4 to TRBJ2-1, with 8 bases identical to TRBD2. V dropped 3 bases and J dropped 4; count of bases not matched to a gene: 5. The CDR3 covers 15 residues. CDR3 sequence reads: CASSFRGGLYNEQFF. The CDR3 DNA sequence: TGTGCCAGCAGTTTTCGGGGGGGCTTATACAATGAGCAGTTCTTC.

This chain joins TRBV12-3 or TRBV12-4 and TRBJ2-5; no definite D call. V was trimmed by 2 bases and J by 5 bases, leaving 9 bases between them. The CDR3 extends over 13 amino acids. In DNA form, the CDR3 reads TGTGCCAGCAGTTTAACCGGGCGGGAGACCCAGTACTTC. Its translation is CASSLTGRETQYF.

The CDR3 coding sequence is TGTGCCAGCAGTTCCGGGACAGGTACTGGCTACACCTTC. Encoded protein: CASSSGTGTGYTF. The rearrangement joins TRBV27 to TRBJ1-2; 8 bases agree with TRBD1. J was trimmed by 7 bases and V by 4 bases; bases with no gene match: 5. The CDR3 spans 13 residues. Germline V gene lookup returns CDR1 MNHEY and CDR2 SMNVEV (reference sequence).

The chain joins TRBV10-3 to TRBJ1-2; a weak D match, TRBD1 (6 bases). V lost 0 bases and J lost 6, with 14 bases in between. The CDR3 covers 15 residues. Germline-derived CDR1 and CDR2 are ENHRY and SYGVKD. The CDR3 coding sequence is TGTGCCATCAGTGAGTCGACAGGAGGGTTGGATGGCTACACCTTC. As protein: CAISESTGGLDGYTF.

This sequence joins TRBV7-6 and TRBJ2-1; D gene unclear. Germline V gives CDR1 SGHVS, CDR2 FNYEAQ. V was pared by 4 bases and J by 3 bases, with 19 bases between. The CDR3 loop spans 17 amino acids. The CDR3 nucleotides are TGTGCCAGCAGCTCAACTGCGGATGGGCTGTTCTACAATGAGCAGTTCTTC. Amino acid sequence: CASSSTADGLFYNEQFF.

This clonotype has ten or more counts. The rearrangement uses TRBV12-3 or TRBV12-4 and TRBJ1-1; the match to TRBD1 covers 7 bases. V gave up 6 bases and J gave up 2 bases; unmatched junction bases: 6. The CDR3 sequence is 14 residues long. CDR3 loop: CASSLGTDNTEAFF. CDR3 nucleotide sequence: TGTGCCAGCAGCCTCGGGACAGATAACACTGAAGCTTTCTTT.